This T cell receptor beta chain was recorded in a study of T-cell reconstitution after alpha-beta-depleted transplantation in children. This sample's TCRbeta library carried unique molecular identifier barcodes. TCRdb re-called the PCR reads with MiXCR, one entry per CDR3 protein. This sample carries about 610,000 distinct CDR3 sequences, 27% of them seen once, and the ten largest clones take 30% to 45%. Study findings and constraints: Surviving recipient T cells and thymic progenitors underlay high day-60 TCRbeta diversity in some patients. T cells produced anew were the main source of T-cell counts and diversity one year after transplant. Reports say that about two months after transplant, the alpha-beta T cells came out of several hundred graft clones that had expanded.

A word on this clonotype: Its antigen is unidentified.

The sequence derives from a boy younger than two with Wiskott-Aldrich syndrome, due to receive a stem cell transplant. The input for sequencing was PBMCs, taken before TCRalphabeta/CD19-depleted stem cell transplant.

CDR3 sequence: CSASLPSQETDTQYF. The CDR3 DNA sequence: TGCAGTGCTAGTCTGCCTAGTCAGGAAACAGATACGCAGTATTTT. The V gene is TRBV20-1, the J gene TRBJ2-3; D ambiguous. The CDR3 covers 15 residues. In germline, CDR1 is DFQATT, CDR2 SNEGSKA (reference sequence). V lost 3 bases and J 3 bases, leaving 16 bases between the germline ends.